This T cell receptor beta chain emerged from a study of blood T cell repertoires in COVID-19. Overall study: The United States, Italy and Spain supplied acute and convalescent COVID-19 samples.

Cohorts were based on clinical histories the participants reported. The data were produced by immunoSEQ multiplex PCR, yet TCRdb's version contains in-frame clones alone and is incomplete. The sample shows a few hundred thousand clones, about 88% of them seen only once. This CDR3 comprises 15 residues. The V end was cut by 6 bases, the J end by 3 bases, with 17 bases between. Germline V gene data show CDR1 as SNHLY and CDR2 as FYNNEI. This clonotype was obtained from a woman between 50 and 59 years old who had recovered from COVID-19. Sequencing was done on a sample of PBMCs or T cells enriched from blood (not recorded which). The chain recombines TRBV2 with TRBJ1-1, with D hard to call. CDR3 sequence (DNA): TGTGCCAGCAGGGAACCCCACTGGTCGGACACTGAAGCTTTCTTT. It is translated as CASREPHWSDTEAFF. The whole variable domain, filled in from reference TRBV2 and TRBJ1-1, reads EPEVTQTPSHQVTQMGQEVILRCVPISNHLYFYWYRQILGQKVEFLVSFYNNEISEKSEIFDDQFSVERPDGSNFTLKIRSTKLEDSAMYFCASREPHWSDTEAFFGQGTRLTVV.